These T cell receptor beta chains were read from a single sample in a study of CD8+ T cells in alopecia areata. Clones were read by immunoSEQ multiplex PCR, and TCRdb kept only the in-frame ones, dropping some. This repertoire shows 10,000 to 15,000 clones, roughly 65% found once; its top ten account for 7% to 7.5%. Sequencing used skin, obtained at week 4, from a patient treated with tofacitinib. The receptor set was obtained from a human donor with alopecia areata. Both conserved end residues are part of each CDR3. Fields, in order: clone size, J gene, D gene, V gene, CDR3 protein, CDR3 DNA. A D gene is named only where the DNA matches it firmly. Clone sizes are given selectively: once, few, many, or a class where the clone is expanded.

.,TRBJ2-6,.,TRBV27,CASSLYGANVLTF,TGTGCCAGCAGTTTATACGGGGCCAACGTCCTGACTTTC
.,TRBJ2-1,.,TRBV5-6,CASSLGGSYNEQFF,TGTGCCAGCAGCTTGGGGGGTTCCTACAATGAGCAGTTCTTC
.,TRBJ1-2,.,TRBV10-3,CASEQGSYGYTF,TGTGCCTCGGAACAGGGTTCCTATGGCTACACCTTC
once,TRBJ2-1,TRBD2,TRBV5-8,CASSFMASGYNEQFF,TGTGCCAGCAGCTTCATGGCTAGCGGGTACAATGAGCAGTTCTTC
.,TRBJ1-6,.,TRBV7-9,CASTQFPGVGSPLHF,TGTGCCAGCACCCAATTTCCCGGCGTGGGATCACCCCTCCACTTT
.,TRBJ1-1,.,TRBV10-3,CATGPIGGPEAFF,TGTGCCACCGGTCCTATCGGGGGCCCTGAAGCTTTCTTT
.,TRBJ1-6,.,TRBV5-1,CASSLESSRGGNSPLHF,TGCGCCAGCAGCTTGGAATCGAGCAGGGGAGGTAATTCACCCCTCCACTTT
.,TRBJ2-3,.,TRBV5-1,CASSLPTDSSTDTQYF,TGCGCCAGCAGCTTGCCAACAGATTCTAGCACAGATACGCAGTATTTT
.,TRBJ1-3,TRBD1,TRBV5-1,CASSSPDRDLSGNTIYF,TGCGCCAGCAGCTCGCCGGACAGGGACCTCTCTGGAAACACCATATATTTT
few,TRBJ2-1,TRBD2,TRBV5-1,CASSLNGGAYNEQFF,TGCGCCAGCAGCTTGAACGGGGGGGCCTACAATGAGCAGTTCTTC
.,TRBJ1-1,TRBD1,TRBV18,CASSLITGGPIGNTEAFF,TGTGCCAGCTCTCTTATTACAGGGGGCCCTATAGGGAACACTGAAGCTTTCTTT
.,TRBJ2-5,.,TRBV18,CASSPPNRVQETQYF,TGCGCCAGCTCACCACCGAACAGGGTTCAAGAGACCCAGTACTTC
.,TRBJ2-1,.,TRBV27,CASNPRGTLSSYNEQFF,TGTGCCAGCAATCCCCGGGGCACTCTAAGCTCCTACAATGAGCAGTTCTTC
.,TRBJ2-1,.,TRBV9,CASSYGSGEQFF,TGTGCCAGCAGCTATGGGAGCGGAGAGCAGTTCTTC
few,TRBJ1-5,.,TRBV25-1,CASPNAPGVAGQPQHF,TGTGCCAGCCCTAATGCCCCCGGCGTTGCTGGTCAGCCCCAGCATTTT
.,TRBJ2-5,TRBD2,TRBV6-5,CASSNPAGGRETQYF,TGTGCCAGCAGTAATCCAGCGGGGGGGCGGGAGACCCAGTACTTC
.,TRBJ1-5,TRBD1,TRBV4-1,CASSQDQGAGSNQPQHF,TGCGCCAGCAGCCAAGATCAGGGGGCCGGGAGCAATCAGCCCCAGCATTTT
.,TRBJ2-1,TRBD2,TRBV11-2,CASSLMTGTSPYNEQFF,TGTGCCAGCAGCTTAATGACGGGGACTAGCCCCTACAATGAGCAGTTCTTC
once,TRBJ1-4,.,TRBV5-5,CASSRDWATNEKLFF,TGTGCCAGCAGCAGGGATTGGGCAACTAATGAAAAACTGTTTTTT
.,TRBJ1-1,.,TRBV6-6,CASSWGDLLETEAFF,TGTGCCAGCAGTTGGGGGGACCTTTTGGAAACTGAAGCTTTCTTT
.,TRBJ2-3,.,TRBV12-5,CASGLGDTQYF,TGTGCTAGTGGTTTGGGGGATACGCAGTATTTT
.,TRBJ1-1,.,TRBV11-2,CASSLQGNTEAFF,TGTGCCAGCAGCTTACAGGGGAACACTGAAGCTTTCTTT
.,TRBJ1-2,.,TRBV30,CAWRINYGYTF,TGTGCCTGGAGGATTAACTATGGCTACACCTTC
few,TRBJ2-1,.,TRBV4-2,CASSQVLASGNEQFF,TGTGCCAGCAGCCAAGTGCTAGCGTCCGGCAATGAGCAGTTCTTC
.,TRBJ2-5,TRBD2,TRBV11-2,CASSLYSGVSGETQYF,TGTGCCAGCAGCTTATATAGCGGGGTGTCGGGAGAGACCCAGTACTTC